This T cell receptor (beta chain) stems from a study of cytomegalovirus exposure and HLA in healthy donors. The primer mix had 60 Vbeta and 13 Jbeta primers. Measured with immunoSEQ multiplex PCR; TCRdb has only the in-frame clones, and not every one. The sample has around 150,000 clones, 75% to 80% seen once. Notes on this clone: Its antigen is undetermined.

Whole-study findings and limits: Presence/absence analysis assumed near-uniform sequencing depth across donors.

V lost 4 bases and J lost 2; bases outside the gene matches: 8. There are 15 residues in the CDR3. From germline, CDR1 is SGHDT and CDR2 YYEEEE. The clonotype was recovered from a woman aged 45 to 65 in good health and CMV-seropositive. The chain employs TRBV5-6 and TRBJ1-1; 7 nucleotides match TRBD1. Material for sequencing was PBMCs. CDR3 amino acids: CASSTPRQGNTEAFF. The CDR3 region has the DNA TGTGCCAGCAGCACACCTCGACAGGGTAACACTGAAGCTTTCTTT.